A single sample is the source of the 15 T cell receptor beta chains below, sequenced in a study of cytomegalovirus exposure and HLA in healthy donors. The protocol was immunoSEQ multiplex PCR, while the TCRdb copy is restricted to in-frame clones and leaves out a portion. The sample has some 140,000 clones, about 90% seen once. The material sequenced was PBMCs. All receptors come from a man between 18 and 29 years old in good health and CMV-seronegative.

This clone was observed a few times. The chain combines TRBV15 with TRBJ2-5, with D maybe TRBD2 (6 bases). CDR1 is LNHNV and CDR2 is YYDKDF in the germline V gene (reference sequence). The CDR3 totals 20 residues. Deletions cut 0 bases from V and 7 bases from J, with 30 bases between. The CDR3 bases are TGTGCCACCAGCAGAGATCCACCCCTTACTAGCTCCCCAAAGGGAGGGACCCAGTACTTC. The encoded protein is CATSRDPPLTSSPKGGTQYF.

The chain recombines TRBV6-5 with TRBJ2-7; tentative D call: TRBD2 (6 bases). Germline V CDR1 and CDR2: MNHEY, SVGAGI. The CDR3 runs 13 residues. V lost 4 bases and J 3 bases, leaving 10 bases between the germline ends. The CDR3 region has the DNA TGTGCCAGCAGTTTTCGGGGGAGCTACGAGCAGTACTTC. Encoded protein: CASSFRGSYEQYF.

The CDR3 region is CAWSGGQGQFHF. The CDR3 bases are TGTGCCTGGAGTGGAGGACAGGGGCAGTTCCATTTT. This chain joins TRBV30 and TRBJ1-5, with 9 bases aligning to TRBD1. Per germline, CDR1 GTSNPN and CDR2 SVGIG (reference sequence). This CDR3 spans 12 amino acids. J was trimmed by 16 bases and V by 1 base; bases with no gene match: 8.

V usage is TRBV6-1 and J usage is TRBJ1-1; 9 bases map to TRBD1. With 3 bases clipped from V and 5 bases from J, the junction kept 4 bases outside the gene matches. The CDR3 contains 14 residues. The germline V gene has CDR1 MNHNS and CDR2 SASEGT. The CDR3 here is CASSERDRGTEAFF. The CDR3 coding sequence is TGTGCCAGCAGTGAGCGAGACAGGGGGACTGAAGCTTTCTTT.

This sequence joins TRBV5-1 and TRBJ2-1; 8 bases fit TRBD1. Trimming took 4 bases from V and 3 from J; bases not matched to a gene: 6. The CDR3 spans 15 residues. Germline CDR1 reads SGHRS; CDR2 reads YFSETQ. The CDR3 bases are TGCGCCAGCAGCACAGACAGGGGATACTACAATGAGCAGTTCTTC. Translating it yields CASSTDRGYYNEQFF.

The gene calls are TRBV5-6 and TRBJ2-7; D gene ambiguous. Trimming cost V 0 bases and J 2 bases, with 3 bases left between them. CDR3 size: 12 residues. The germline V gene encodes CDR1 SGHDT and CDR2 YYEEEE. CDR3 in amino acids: CASSLAAYEQYF. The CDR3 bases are TGTGCCAGCAGCTTGGCCGCCTACGAGCAGTACTTC.

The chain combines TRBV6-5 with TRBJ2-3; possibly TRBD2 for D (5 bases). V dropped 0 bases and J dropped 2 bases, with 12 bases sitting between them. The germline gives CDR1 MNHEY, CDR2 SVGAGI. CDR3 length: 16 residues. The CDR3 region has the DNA TGTGCCAGCAGTTACTCGCGGCGGGTGGACACAGATACGCAGTATTTT. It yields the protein CASSYSRRVDTDTQYF.

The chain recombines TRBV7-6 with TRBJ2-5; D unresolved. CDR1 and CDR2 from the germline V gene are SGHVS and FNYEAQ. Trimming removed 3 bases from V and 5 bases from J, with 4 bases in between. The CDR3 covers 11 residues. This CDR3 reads CASSLSETQYF. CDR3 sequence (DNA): TGTGCCAGCAGCTTGTCGGAGACCCAGTACTTC.

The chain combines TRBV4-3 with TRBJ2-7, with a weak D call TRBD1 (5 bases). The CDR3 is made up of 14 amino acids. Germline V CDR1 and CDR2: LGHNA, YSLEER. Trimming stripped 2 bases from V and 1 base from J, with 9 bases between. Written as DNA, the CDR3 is TGCGCCAGCAGCCAAATAAAGGGGTCCTACGAGCAGTACTTC. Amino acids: CASSQIKGSYEQYF.

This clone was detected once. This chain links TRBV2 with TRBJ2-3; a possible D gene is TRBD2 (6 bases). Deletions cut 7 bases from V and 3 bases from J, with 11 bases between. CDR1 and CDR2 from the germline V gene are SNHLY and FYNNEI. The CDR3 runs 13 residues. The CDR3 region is CASIAVVTDTQYF. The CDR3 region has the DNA TGTGCCAGCATAGCGGTGGTTACAGATACGCAGTATTTT. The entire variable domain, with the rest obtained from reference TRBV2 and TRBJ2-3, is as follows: EPEVTQTPSHQVTQMGQEVILRCVPISNHLYFYWYRQILGQKVEFLVSFYNNEISEKSEIFDDQFSVERPDGSNFTLKIRSTKLEDSAMYFCASIAVVTDTQYFGPGTRLTVL.

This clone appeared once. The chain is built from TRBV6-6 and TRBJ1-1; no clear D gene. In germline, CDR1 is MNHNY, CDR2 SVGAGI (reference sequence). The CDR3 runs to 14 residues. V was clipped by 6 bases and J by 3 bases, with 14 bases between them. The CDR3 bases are TGTGCCAGCAGACCCTTCGCCCGGGACACTGAAGCTTTCTTT. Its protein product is CASRPFARDTEAFF.

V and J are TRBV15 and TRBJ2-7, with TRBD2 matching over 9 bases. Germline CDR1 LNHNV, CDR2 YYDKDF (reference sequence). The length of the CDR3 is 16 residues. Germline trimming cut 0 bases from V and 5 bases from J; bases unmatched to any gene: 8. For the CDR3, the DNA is TGTGCCACCAGCAGAGACCTAGCGGGGATTGCCCACGAGCAGTACTTC. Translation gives CATSRDLAGIAHEQYF.

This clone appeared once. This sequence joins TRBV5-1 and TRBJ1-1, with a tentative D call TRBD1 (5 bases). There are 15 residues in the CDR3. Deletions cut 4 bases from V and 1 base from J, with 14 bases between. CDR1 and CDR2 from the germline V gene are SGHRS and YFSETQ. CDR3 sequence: CASSPQTAGNTEAFF. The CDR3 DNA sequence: TGCGCCAGCAGCCCGCAGACAGCGGGGAACACTGAAGCTTTCTTT. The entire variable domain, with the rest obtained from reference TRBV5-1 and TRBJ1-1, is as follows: KAGVTQTPRYLIKTRGQQVTLSCSPISGHRSVSWYQQTPGQGLQFLFEYFSETQRNKGNFPGRFSGRQFSNSRSEMNVSTLELGDSALYLCASSPQTAGNTEAFFGQGTRLTVV.

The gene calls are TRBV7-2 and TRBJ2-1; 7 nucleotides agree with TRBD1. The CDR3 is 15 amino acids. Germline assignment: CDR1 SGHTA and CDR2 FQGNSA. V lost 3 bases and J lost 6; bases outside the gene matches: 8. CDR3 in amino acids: CASSFETGSVNEQFF. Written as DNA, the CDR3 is TGTGCCAGCAGCTTCGAGACAGGGTCGGTCAATGAGCAGTTCTTC.

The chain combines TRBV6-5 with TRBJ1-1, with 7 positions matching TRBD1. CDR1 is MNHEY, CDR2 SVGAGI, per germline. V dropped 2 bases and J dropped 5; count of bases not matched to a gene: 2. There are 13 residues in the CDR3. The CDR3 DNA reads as TGTGCCAGCAGTTACGGGACAGAGACTGAAGCTTTCTTT. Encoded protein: CASSYGTETEAFF.